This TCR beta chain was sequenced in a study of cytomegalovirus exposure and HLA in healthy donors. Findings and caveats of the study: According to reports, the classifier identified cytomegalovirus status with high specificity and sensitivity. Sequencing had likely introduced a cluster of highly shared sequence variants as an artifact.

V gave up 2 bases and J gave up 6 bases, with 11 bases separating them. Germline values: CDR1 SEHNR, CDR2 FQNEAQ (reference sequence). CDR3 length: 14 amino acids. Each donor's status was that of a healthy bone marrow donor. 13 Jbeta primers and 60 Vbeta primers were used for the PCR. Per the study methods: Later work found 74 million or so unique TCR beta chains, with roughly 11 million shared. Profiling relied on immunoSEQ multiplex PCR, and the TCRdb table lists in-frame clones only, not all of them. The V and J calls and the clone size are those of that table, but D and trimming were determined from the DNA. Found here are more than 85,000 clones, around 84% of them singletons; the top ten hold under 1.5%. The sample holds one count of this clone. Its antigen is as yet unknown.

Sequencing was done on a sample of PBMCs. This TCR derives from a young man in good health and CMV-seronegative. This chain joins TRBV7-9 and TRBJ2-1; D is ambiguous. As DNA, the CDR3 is TGTGCCAGCAGCTTACTCCCCAGAGGCAATGAGCAGTTCTTC. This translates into CASSLLPRGNEQFF.